This record covers a single TCR beta chain. Its antigen is as yet unknown. This entry belongs to a study of CD8 T cells in ankylosing spondylitis. Study-level points and caveats: A number of the motif variants had already been described in reactive arthritis synovial fluid and blood. Significantly higher representation of disease-linked clones was reported for matched ankylosing spondylitis synovial fluid.

The CDR3 sequence is 13 residues long. Trimming took off 10 bases at V and 4 bases at J, with 16 bases between the two ends. Germline CDR1 is LNHNV and CDR2 is YYDKDF (reference sequence). A quantitative 5'-RACE method, one with molecular barcodes, was used to make TCR beta libraries. Each CDR3 protein gets one entry after TCRdb re-called the 5' RACE reads with MiXCR. The sample includes approximately 220,000 distinct CDR3 sequences, about 11% seen only once; the top ten take less than 25%. Sequencing was performed on blood, either unsorted or a sorted T cell fraction (not recorded which). The sequence was obtained from a male donor with ankylosing spondylitis or in good health (not recorded which). The V and J genes are TRBV15 and TRBJ1-1, with a tentative D call TRBD1 (5 bases). CDR3 sequence reads: CANRTGLGTEAFF. CDR3 DNA: TGTGCCAACCGGACGGGGCTAGGCACTGAAGCTTTCTTT.